Presented here are 29 T cell receptor beta chains from one specimen sequenced in a study of blood T cell repertoires in COVID-19. Only in-frame clones appear in the TCRdb table, and some are missing; sequencing was by immunoSEQ multiplex PCR. Here the sample spans some 81,000 clones, about 90% being singletons. The sequenced sample consisted of peripheral blood. Receptors originate from a woman between 50 and 59 years old in a cohort sampled during active COVID-19.

CDR3 nucleotide sequence: TGTGCCTGGACCGGGCGGGTCAATCAGCCCCAGCATTTT. Translated, it gives CAWTGRVNQPQHF. The chain couples TRBV30 to TRBJ1-5; no clear D gene. Trimming took off 4 bases at V and 3 bases at J, with 10 bases between the two ends. The CDR3 covers 13 residues. CDR1 is GTSNPN, CDR2 SVGIG, per germline (reference sequence).

The rearrangement joins TRBV27 to TRBJ2-3; possible D gene TRBD2, 6 bases. Germline values: CDR1 MNHEY, CDR2 SMNVEV (reference sequence). Trimming pared 0 bases from V and 4 bases from J, leaving 14 bases between. This CDR3 is 16 amino acids long. The CDR3 coding sequence is TGTGCCAGCAGTTTATCGCCGGGAGTATGGGCAGATACGCAGTATTTT. Residues: CASSLSPGVWADTQYF.

This clone was counted a single time. Here the CDR3 DNA reads TGTGCCTGGAGTAAACTGTTCTCTGGAAACACCATATATTTT. Translating it yields CAWSKLFSGNTIYF. The chain has TRBV30 and TRBJ1-3; D is undetermined. The CDR3 extends over 14 amino acids. Trimming cost V 2 bases and J 0 bases, with 8 bases left between them. The germline V gene encodes CDR1 GTSNPN and CDR2 SVGIG (reference sequence).

The J gene is TRBJ2-1, the V gene TRBV3-1 (or the pseudogene TRBV3-2), with a tentative D call TRBD2 (6 bases). The CDR3 has 15 residues. V lost 7 bases to trimming and J lost 4 bases, with 17 bases between them. The germline gives CDR1 LGHDT, CDR2 YNNKEL (reference sequence). The CDR3 DNA follows: TGTGCCAGCAAGGATGGCGGGATATTTTACAATGAGCAGTTCTTC. Protein: CASKDGGIFYNEQFF.

The rearrangement uses TRBV18 and TRBJ1-3; D gene ambiguous. The CDR3 consists of 14 residues. Between the trimmed V and J ends, which lost 6 bases and 0 bases, there was a span of 9 bases. Germline assignment: CDR1 KGHSH and CDR2 LQKENI. The chain's CDR3 is CASSHGHSGNTIYF. CDR3 nucleotides: TGTGCCAGCTCCCATGGGCACTCTGGAAACACCATATATTTT. Complete variable domain (other parts from reference TRBV18 and TRBJ1-3): NAGVMQNPRHLVRRRGQEARLRCSPMKGHSHVYWYRQLPEEGLKFMVYLQKENIIDESGMPKERFSAEFPKEGPSILRIQQVVRGDSAAYFCASSHGHSGNTIYFGEGSWLTVV.

The gene calls are TRBV5-1 and TRBJ2-5; 7 bases fit TRBD2. Germline assignment: CDR1 SGHRS and CDR2 YFSETQ. The CDR3 length is 13 residues. The trim removed 0 bases at V and 7 bases at J, leaving 3 bases unmatched. The CDR3 sequence is CASSLDREATQYF. CDR3 nucleotide sequence: TGCGCCAGCAGCTTGGATCGGGAGGCGACCCAGTACTTC.

The genes are TRBV11-2 and TRBJ2-5; possibly TRBD1 for D (6 bases). The J call may be mistaken, given a closer DNA end match to TRBJ2-7. The CDR3 runs 12 residues. Germline V lookup: CDR1 SGHAT, CDR2 FQNNGV. The CDR3 region has the DNA TGTGCCAGCAGCCCACAGGGTTACGAGCAGTACTTC. It specifies CASSPQGYEQYF.

The chain uses TRBV5-1 and TRBJ1-2, with D perhaps matching TRBD1 (5 bases). The CDR3 has 14 residues. Deletions cut 0 bases from V and 6 bases from J, with 12 bases between. Germline assignment: CDR1 SGHRS and CDR2 YFSETQ. The DNA of the CDR3 is TGCGCCAGCAGCTTGGGTCCAGGGATACATGGCTACACCTTC. It specifies CASSLGPGIHGYTF.

The rearrangement joins TRBV6-6 to TRBJ2-2; 7 nucleotides line up with TRBD2. Unmatched junction bases numbered 10, after V lost 8 bases and J lost 1 base. This CDR3 spans 16 amino acids. CDR1 is MNHNY, CDR2 SVGAGI, per germline (reference sequence). The CDR3 here is CASSAGLAVNTGELFF. The DNA for the CDR3 is TGTGCCAGCTCCGCAGGGCTAGCGGTGAACACCGGGGAGCTGTTTTTT.

The V and J genes are TRBV25-1 and TRBJ1-2; D is unclear. Trimming cost V 0 bases and J 8 bases, with 4 bases left between them. The CDR3 runs 11 residues. Germline V gene data show CDR1 as MGHDK and CDR2 as SYGVNS. The CDR3 reads CASSEYRGYTF. The CDR3 DNA sequence: TGTGCCAGCAGTGAATACAGGGGCTACACCTTC.

V and J are TRBV14 and TRBJ2-2; tentative D call: TRBD1 (6 bases). The CDR3 sequence is 13 residues long. CDR1 is SGHDN and CDR2 is FVKESK in the germline V gene. Trimming shortened V by 4 bases and J by 7 bases, and 10 bases separated the two germline ends. The DNA for the CDR3 is TGTGCCAGCAGCCCAAGGACAGTCGGGGAGCTGTTTTTT. Residues: CASSPRTVGELFF.

This chain links TRBV2 with TRBJ1-2; perhaps TRBD1 as D (6 bases). Germline CDR1 SNHLY, CDR2 FYNNEI. The CDR3 runs to 14 residues. V was pared by 7 bases and J by 4 bases, with 16 bases between. The CDR3 is CASTVTGGAYGYTF. For the CDR3, the DNA is TGTGCCAGCACCGTGACGGGGGGGGCCTATGGCTACACCTTC.

The V and J genes are TRBV4-2 and TRBJ2-1; 14 nucleotides agree with TRBD2. The CDR3 sequence is 18 residues long. V lost 3 bases and J lost 3; bases outside the gene matches: 7. Germline V CDR1 and CDR2: LGHNA, YNFKEQ. This CDR3 reads CASSQASGTSGSYNEQFF. CDR3 sequence (DNA): TGTGCCAGCAGCCAGGCCTCCGGGACTAGCGGGAGCTACAATGAGCAGTTCTTC.

Note on this clone: Mismatch with germline at one junction end may stem from a read error. Here the CDR3 reads CASSPGTGHTDTQYF. CDR3 DNA: TGTGCTAGCAGCCCCGGGACAGGGCACACAGATACGCAGTATTTT. The rearrangement joins TRBV7-7 to TRBJ2-3, with 9 nucleotides matching TRBD1. This CDR3 comprises 15 residues. Germline V lookup: CDR1 SSHAT, CDR2 FNYEAQ (reference sequence).

The rearrangement links TRBV15 to TRBJ1-5; D uncertain. V was shortened by 1 base and J by 5 bases, with 12 bases between the two germline ends. The CDR3 is made up of 15 amino acids. Germline loops: CDR1 LNHNV, CDR2 YYDKDF (reference sequence). The CDR3 is CATSRGAENDQPQHF. The CDR3 bases are TGTGCCACCAGCAGAGGGGCAGAGAACGATCAGCCCCAGCATTTT.

The chain joins TRBV7-7 to TRBJ2-1, with 10 nucleotides matching TRBD2. V lost 5 bases and J lost 6; bases outside the gene matches: 7. The CDR3 extends over 15 amino acids. Germline CDR1 and CDR2: SSHAT and FNYEAQ (reference sequence). CDR3 loop: CASSPSSGSGNEQFF. The CDR3 nucleotides read TGTGCCAGCAGCCCCTCTAGCGGGAGCGGCAATGAGCAGTTCTTC.

V and J are TRBV7-8 and TRBJ1-5; perhaps TRBD1 as D (5 bases). The CDR3 sequence is 15 residues long. V lost 1 base, J lost 0 bases, and 7 bases lay in between. Germline V gene data show CDR1 as SGHVS and CDR2 as FQNEAQ. The CDR3 loop reads CASSLGQNSNQPQHF. Written as DNA, the CDR3 is TGTGCCAGCAGCTTAGGACAGAATAGCAATCAGCCCCAGCATTTT. Full variable domain (rest looked up from reference TRBV7-8 and TRBJ1-5): GAGVSQSPRYKVAKRGQDVALRCDPISGHVSLFWYQQALGQGPEFLTYFQNEAQLDKSGLPSDRFFAERPEGSVSTLKIQRTQQEDSAVYLCASSLGQNSNQPQHFGDGTRLSIL.

The chain is built from TRBV6-1 and TRBJ2-1; D possibly corresponds to TRBD2 (5 bases). Germline V lookup: CDR1 MNHNS, CDR2 SASEGT. Deletions cut 2 bases from V and 2 bases from J, with 10 bases between. The CDR3 extends over 15 amino acids. The CDR3 coding sequence is TGTGCCAGCAGTGAATGGATCGGGGCCTACAATGAGCAGTTCTTC. Translating gives CASSEWIGAYNEQFF.

This chain links TRBV5-1 with TRBJ2-1; 7 bases map to TRBD2. Trimming took 4 bases from V and 14 from J; bases not matched to a gene: 9. The V gene's germline CDR1 is SGHRS and CDR2 YFSETQ. CDR3 length: 12 amino acids. CDR3 DNA: TGCGCCAGCAGCGGGACTACCCCGCAGGAGTTCTTC. This translates into CASSGTTPQEFF. The variable domain in full, with the rest retrieved from reference TRBV5-1 and TRBJ2-1, is KAGVTQTPRYLIKTRGQQVTLSCSPISGHRSVSWYQQTPGQGLQFLFEYFSETQRNKGNFPGRFSGRQFSNSRSEMNVSTLELGDSALYLCASSGTTPQEFFGPGTRLTVL.

In DNA form, the CDR3 reads TGTGCCACCCGGACTCACTCCTACGAGCAGTACTTC. It is translated as CATRTHSYEQYF. The chain joins TRBV27 to TRBJ2-7, with D perhaps matching TRBD2 (5 bases). This CDR3 spans 12 amino acids. Germline V lookup: CDR1 MNHEY, CDR2 SMNVEV (reference sequence). The V end lost 10 bases, the J end lost 0 bases, and 10 bases lay between the germline ends.

This clone was counted a single time. The chain is built from TRBV2 and TRBJ1-5; perhaps TRBD1 as D (6 bases). The CDR3 contains 13 residues. V shed 7 bases and J shed 4 bases, with 11 bases lying between them. Germline-derived CDR1 and CDR2 are SNHLY and FYNNEI. The CDR3 reads CASNIGGNQPQHF. The CDR3 nucleotides read TGTGCCAGCAATATAGGGGGAAATCAGCCCCAGCATTTT.

CDR3 in DNA: TGTGCCAGCTCTTTACAGGCGGCGCAGGGCACTGAAGCTTTCTTT. Its translation is CASSLQAAQGTEAFF. The chain combines TRBV25-1 with TRBJ1-1; possible D gene TRBD1, 5 bases. The ends were cut back, 8 bases at V and 4 bases at J, with 20 bases in the middle. Germline loops: CDR1 MGHDK, CDR2 SYGVNS. This CDR3 region has 15 residues.

The chain has TRBV14 and TRBJ2-1, with 10 bases lining up with TRBD2. V dropped 4 bases and J dropped 7; count of bases not matched to a gene: 7. The CDR3 sequence is 15 residues long. Per germline, CDR1 SGHDN and CDR2 FVKESK. CDR3 DNA: TGTGCCAGCAGCCGGGGACTAGCGCGGTCAAATGAGCAGTTCTTC. The encoded protein is CASSRGLARSNEQFF.

The rearrangement uses TRBV11-2 and TRBJ1-5; D is uncertain. Germline V gives CDR1 SGHAT, CDR2 FQNNGV. The germline V and J ends were trimmed by 5 bases and 5 bases, with 13 bases remaining between them. This CDR3 comprises 14 residues. In DNA form, the CDR3 reads TGTGCCAGCAGCCCGGCCGGGGTCGATCAGCCCCAGCATTTT. This gives the protein CASSPAGVDQPQHF.

The chain recombines TRBV7-8 with TRBJ2-7; 8 positions match TRBD2. V was pared by 3 bases and J by 4 bases, with 5 bases of the junction left unmatched. Germline V gene data show CDR1 as SGHVS and CDR2 as FQNEAQ. The CDR3 is 14 residues long. CDR3 loop: CASSLRGDLYEQYF. CDR3 DNA sequence: TGTGCCAGCAGCTTGCGGGGGGACCTTTACGAGCAGTACTTC.

This sequence joins TRBV29-1 and TRBJ2-7, with TRBD1 matching over 8 bases. J lost 7 bases, V lost 5 bases, and 13 bases had no gene match. The CDR3 has 14 amino acids. Germline V lookup: CDR1 SQVTM, CDR2 ANQGSEA. The CDR3 nucleotides read TGCAGCGTTACTTCGGACAGGGAAAGAGGGGAGCAGTACTTC. Its translation is CSVTSDRERGEQYF.

This sequence joins TRBV5-4 and TRBJ1-1; D is unresolved. Trimming pared 3 bases from V and 1 base from J, leaving 7 bases between. The CDR3 extends over 13 amino acids. Germline assignment: CDR1 SGHNT and CDR2 YYREEE (reference sequence). The CDR3 reads CASSWAQNTEAFF. The CDR3 DNA follows: TGTGCCAGCAGCTGGGCCCAGAACACTGAAGCTTTCTTT.

This clone appeared a single time. V is TRBV27 and J is TRBJ1-1; D call uncertain. The ends were cut back, 5 bases at V and 6 bases at J, with 19 bases in the middle. Germline CDR1 MNHEY, CDR2 SMNVEV (reference sequence). CDR3 length equals 15 residues. CDR3 sequence: CASSPALGREAEAFF. CDR3 nucleotide sequence: TGTGCCAGCAGTCCCGCCCTAGGCCGAGAGGCTGAAGCTTTCTTT.

The CDR3: CASTPAGRTNSPLHF. As DNA, the CDR3 is TGTGCCAGCACCCCGGCGGGGAGGACCAATTCACCCCTCCACTTT. This chain joins TRBV27 and TRBJ1-6; D not resolved. V was clipped by 7 bases and J by 7 bases, with 17 bases between them. Per germline, CDR1 MNHEY and CDR2 SMNVEV (reference sequence). The CDR3 extends over 15 amino acids.